A single sample is the source of the 31 T cell receptor beta chains below, sequenced in a study of OX40 agonist ivuxolimab in advanced cancers. Profiled with immunoSEQ multiplex PCR; TCRdb holds only in-frame clones, not every one. The sample holds roughly 71,000 clones, roughly 82% seen once. The sample was CD4+ or CD8+ T cells sorted from blood, taken in a trial of the OX40 agonist ivuxolimab. Receptors originate from an adult with an advanced solid tumor such as melanoma, head and neck, liver or kidney cancer.

The chain couples TRBV28 to TRBJ2-1; 9 bases match TRBD2. V was clipped by 5 bases and J by 5 bases; unmatched bases: 7. Germline CDR1 reads MDHEN; CDR2 reads SYDVKM. CDR3 length: 15 amino acids. The CDR3 loop reads CASSGGRAGDNEQFF. In nucleotides, the CDR3 is TGTGCCAGCAGTGGCGGGAGGGCCGGGGACAATGAGCAGTTCTTC. Full variable domain (remainder filled in from reference TRBV28 and TRBJ2-1): DVKVTQSSRYLVKRTGEKVFLECVQDMDHENMFWYRQDPGLGLRLIYFSYDVKMKEKGDIPEGYSVSREKKERFSLILESASTNQTSMYLCASSGGRAGDNEQFFGPGTRLTVL.

This rearrangement joins TRBV9 to TRBJ2-7; possible D gene TRBD1, 6 bases. V shed 1 base and J shed 2 bases, with 13 bases lying between them. Germline V CDR1 and CDR2: SGDLS, YYNGEE. The CDR3 extends over 15 amino acids. The CDR3 coding sequence is TGTGCCAGCAGCGTAACAGGGAACCCCACCTACGAGCAGTACTTC. It codes for CASSVTGNPTYEQYF.

The J gene is TRBJ1-1, the V gene TRBV28; tentative D call: TRBD1 (5 bases). Per the germline V gene, CDR1 is MDHEN and CDR2 is SYDVKM. The CDR3 loop spans 15 amino acids. Trimming cost V 4 bases and J 0 bases, with 12 bases left between them. The CDR3 DNA follows: TGTGCCAGCAGTTCGACGATAGGGGTGAACACTGAAGCTTTCTTT. Translated, it gives CASSSTIGVNTEAFF.

The chain recombines TRBV4-1 with TRBJ2-7, with D possibly matching TRBD1 (5 bases). The length of the CDR3 is 18 residues. V was pared by 1 base and J by 2 bases, with 21 bases between. CDR1 MGHRA and CDR2 YSYEKL come from the germline V gene. The CDR3 here is CASSQVIRTQDFPYEQYF. CDR3 nucleotide sequence: TGCGCCAGCAGCCAAGTCATAAGGACACAAGATTTCCCCTACGAGCAGTACTTC.

The chain has TRBV19 and TRBJ1-4; 7 positions agree with TRBD1. The V segment lost 1 base and the J segment 3 bases; nucleotides outside the gene matches: 14. Germline V gene data show CDR1 as LNHDA and CDR2 as SQIVND (reference sequence). The CDR3 totals 19 residues. The CDR3 nucleotides read TGTGCCAGTAGTATAGGCCCTCGACAGGGTGAGAGGCCTAATGAAAAACTGTTTTTT. It codes for CASSIGPRQGERPNEKLFF.

In this sample, this clone is medium-sized (0.01 to 0.1%). V usage is TRBV10-3 and J usage is TRBJ2-3, with 7 bases lining up with TRBD2. V dropped 9 bases and J dropped 4; count of bases not matched to a gene: 10. Germline lookup yields CDR1 ENHRY and CDR2 SYGVKD. The CDR3 has 14 residues. CDR3 in amino acids: CAIAERDMADTQYF. The CDR3 DNA follows: TGTGCCATTGCCGAGCGGGATATGGCAGATACGCAGTATTTT.

The genes are TRBV7-7 and TRBJ2-5, with 7 bases matching TRBD2. The V gene end was trimmed by 0 bases and the J gene end by 3 bases; junction bases not matched to a gene: 4. Germline assignment: CDR1 SSHAT and CDR2 FNYEAQ (reference sequence). This CDR3 region has 15 residues. The CDR3 nucleotides are TGTGCCAGCAGCTTAGCTGGGGGGAGGGAAGAGACCCAGTACTTC. It codes for CASSLAGGREETQYF.

Here the CDR3 DNA reads TGTGCCAGCAGTCCGGCAGAGATTAATTCACCCCTCCACTTT. Its protein product is CASSPAEINSPLHF. This sequence joins TRBV27 and TRBJ1-6; D is unresolved. The CDR3 length is 14 residues. The V gene lost 5 bases and the J gene lost 6 bases, with 11 bases spanning the gap. The germline V gene encodes CDR1 MNHEY and CDR2 SMNVEV (reference sequence).

This rearrangement joins TRBV25-1 to TRBJ1-4; D ambiguous. CDR3 size: 13 residues. Germline V gene lookup returns CDR1 MGHDK and CDR2 SYGVNS. V was trimmed by 3 bases and J by 8 bases, leaving 10 bases between them. CDR3 nucleotides: TGTGCCAGCAGTGAGGTGTGGAGCGAAAAACTGTTTTTT. It translates to CASSEVWSEKLFF.

The chain couples TRBV11-3 to TRBJ2-3; D is undetermined. CDR1 is SGHNT and CDR2 is YENEEA in the germline V gene. The CDR3 is 13 amino acids. V lost 5 bases and J 2 bases, leaving 8 bases between the germline ends. CDR3 DNA sequence: TGTGCCAGCAGCGCGAGCTTCACAGATACGCAGTATTTT. This encodes CASSASFTDTQYF.

The chain carries TRBV2 and TRBJ1-4; TRBD1 agrees at 9 bases. CDR3 length equals 15 residues. V gave up 7 bases and J gave up 8 bases; unmatched junction bases: 11. Germline V CDR1 and CDR2: SNHLY, FYNNEI. Here the CDR3 reads CASTATGTGYEKLFF. The CDR3, as DNA: TGTGCCAGCACGGCGACCGGGACAGGGTACGAAAAACTGTTTTTT.

This clone was recorded only once. The chain uses TRBV5-1 and TRBJ2-5, with a tentative D call TRBD1 (5 bases). This CDR3 is 13 amino acids long. V was shortened by 4 bases and J by 3 bases, with 10 bases between the two germline ends. CDR1 and CDR2 from the germline V gene are SGHRS and YFSETQ. This CDR3 is CASSPDNEETQYF. For the CDR3, the DNA is TGCGCCAGCAGCCCGGACAATGAAGAGACCCAGTACTTC.

The chain is built from TRBV11-1 and TRBJ2-7, with D hard to call. There are 15 residues in the CDR3. Germline V CDR1 and CDR2: SGHAT, FQDESV (reference sequence). The germline V and J ends were trimmed by 0 bases and 3 bases, with 12 bases remaining between them. In nucleotides, the CDR3 is TGTGCCAGCAGCTTAGCGTCCTCCATCCTCTACGAGCAGTACTTC. Its protein product is CASSLASSILYEQYF.

The J gene is TRBJ2-7, the V gene TRBV18; 9 bases are shared with TRBD1. J was trimmed by 3 bases and V by 4 bases; bases with no gene match: 10. Per germline, CDR1 KGHSH and CDR2 LQKENI. The CDR3 is 16 amino acids. This CDR3 reads CASSLAGTGYGYEQYF. CDR3 nucleotides: TGTGCCAGCTCACTAGCCGGGACAGGGTATGGCTACGAGCAGTACTTC. The variable domain in full, with the rest retrieved from reference TRBV18 and TRBJ2-7, is NAGVMQNPRHLVRRRGQEARLRCSPMKGHSHVYWYRQLPEEGLKFMVYLQKENIIDESGMPKERFSAEFPKEGPSILRIQQVVRGDSAAYFCASSLAGTGYGYEQYFGPGTRLTVT.

This chain joins TRBV29-1 and TRBJ2-5, with 7 bases aligning to TRBD2. The J call is in doubt because the DNA end fits TRBJ2-7 better. The CDR3 has 15 residues. Germline CDR1 SQVTM, CDR2 ANQGSEA. The CDR3 here is CSVESSGLRRTEQYF. For the CDR3, the DNA is TGCAGCGTTGAATCCTCGGGACTAAGGAGAACCGAGCAGTACTTC.

The rearrangement uses TRBV15 and TRBJ2-5, with 8 positions matching TRBD2. The ends lost 5 bases at V and 5 bases at J; junction bases unmatched: 10. The CDR3 covers 15 residues. Germline V gene data show CDR1 as LNHNV and CDR2 as YYDKDF (reference sequence). The CDR3 here is CATSRLTTGGETQYF. For the CDR3, the DNA is TGTGCCACCAGCCGACTTACTACGGGGGGGGAGACCCAGTACTTC.

CDR3 sequence: CASSPPLVYNEQFF. The CDR3 nucleotides are TGTGCCAGCTCACCGCCTTTAGTATACAATGAGCAGTTCTTC. The chain couples TRBV18 to TRBJ2-1; D unclear. Germline CDR1 KGHSH, CDR2 LQKENI. Trimming left V 3 bases short and J 4 bases short, with 10 bases between. This CDR3 region has 14 residues.

V and J are TRBV15 and TRBJ2-5; D not resolved. Germline assignment: CDR1 LNHNV and CDR2 YYDKDF (reference sequence). The CDR3 is made up of 14 amino acids. Trimming cost V 1 base and J 3 bases, with 9 bases left between them. CDR3 loop: CATSRVSPEETQYF. The CDR3 coding sequence is TGTGCCACCAGCAGAGTGTCTCCTGAAGAGACCCAGTACTTC.

The chain joins TRBV9 to TRBJ2-2; tentatively, D is TRBD1 (5 bases). The germline V gene encodes CDR1 SGDLS and CDR2 YYNGEE. The V gene lost 3 bases and the J gene lost 2 bases, with 8 bases spanning the gap. CDR3 length: 14 amino acids. The CDR3 here is CASSADSNTGELFF. The CDR3 DNA reads as TGTGCCAGCAGCGCTGACAGCAACACCGGGGAGCTGTTTTTT.

Here the CDR3 reads CASSLQQVGLNTGELFF. DNA for the CDR3: TGTGCCAGCTCACTCCAGCAAGTTGGGTTAAACACCGGGGAGCTGTTTTTT. The chain employs TRBV18 and TRBJ2-2; D not resolved. The CDR3 length is 17 residues. Trimming pared 4 bases from V and 2 bases from J, leaving 17 bases between. The germline V gene has CDR1 KGHSH and CDR2 LQKENI.

The V call is TRBV28, the J call TRBJ1-5; 8 nucleotides line up with TRBD1. The CDR3 is 15 amino acids. Trimming took 1 base from V and 6 from J; bases not matched to a gene: 5. Per germline, CDR1 MDHEN and CDR2 SYDVKM. The CDR3 nucleotides are TGTGCCAGCAGTTTATTCTCAGGGGGCTCTCAGCCCCAGCATTTT. The encoded protein is CASSLFSGGSQPQHF.

This chain connects TRBV2 to TRBJ2-5, with D hard to call. The CDR3 sequence is 11 residues long. Trimming left V 3 bases short and J 4 bases short, with 3 bases between. Germline V gene data show CDR1 as SNHLY and CDR2 as FYNNEI. The CDR3 DNA reads TGTGCCAGCAGTGAGTCAGAGACCCAGTACTTC. Its protein is CASSESETQYF.

The V gene is TRBV9, the J gene TRBJ2-7; the D gene is possibly TRBD1 (6 bases). The length of the CDR3 is 16 residues. Germline-derived CDR1 and CDR2 are SGDLS and YYNGEE. V was clipped by 4 bases and J by 6 bases, with 23 bases between them. The CDR3 region has the DNA TGTGCCAGCAGCTCCGGAGTTCATTATAGGGGGAGCGAGCAGTACTTC. Protein product: CASSSGVHYRGSEQYF.

The chain couples TRBV7-6 to TRBJ2-3; TRBD2 matches 7 bases. The germline gives CDR1 SGHVS, CDR2 FNYEAQ. The CDR3 has 16 amino acids. V gave up 2 bases and J gave up 0 bases; unmatched junction bases: 5. CDR3 DNA: TGTGCCAGCAGCTTATCGGGGGGTTTCAGCACAGATACGCAGTATTTT. Encoded protein: CASSLSGGFSTDTQYF.

A few counts support this clone. At one of its ends the junction is not consistent with the germline gene, which may arise from a read error. This chain joins TRBV2 and TRBJ1-5; D is unclear. The CDR3 has 19 amino acids. Germline V gives CDR1 SNHLY, CDR2 FYNNEI. The CDR3 region is CASSGLPTLGRASDQPQHF. For the CDR3, the DNA is TGTGCCAGCAGTGGACTCCCCACCCTCGGACGGGCTAGCGATCAGCCCCAGCATTTT.

This chain connects TRBV4-3 to TRBJ2-2; D gene uncertain. Germline CDR1 LGHNA, CDR2 YSLEER. The CDR3 length is 14 residues. V was pared by 0 bases and J by 6 bases, with 8 bases between. This CDR3 is CASSQDLQAGELFF. The CDR3, as DNA: TGCGCCAGCAGCCAAGACTTGCAGGCCGGGGAGCTGTTTTTT.

The CDR3 loop reads CASSVGRGYEQYF. The CDR3 coding sequence is TGTGCCAGCAGTGTTGGTCGGGGCTACGAGCAGTACTTC. The V and J genes are TRBV2 and TRBJ2-7; D may be TRBD2 (5 bases). The CDR3 contains 13 residues. V was trimmed by 4 bases and J by 3 bases, leaving 10 bases between them. From germline, CDR1 is SNHLY and CDR2 FYNNEI. Full variable domain (remainder filled in from reference TRBV2 and TRBJ2-7): EPEVTQTPSHQVTQMGQEVILRCVPISNHLYFYWYRQILGQKVEFLVSFYNNEISEKSEIFDDQFSVERPDGSNFTLKIRSTKLEDSAMYFCASSVGRGYEQYFGPGTRLTVT.

The chain employs TRBV18 and TRBJ2-1; D is possibly TRBD1 (6 bases). CDR1 is KGHSH and CDR2 is LQKENI in the germline V gene. With 1 base removed from V and 4 bases from J, the gap between germline ends came to 14 bases. This CDR3 is built from 16 residues. CDR3 amino acids: CASSPLSPGQYNEQFF. The CDR3 DNA reads as TGTGCCAGCTCACCACTCTCGCCGGGACAATACAATGAGCAGTTCTTC.

V is TRBV9 and J is TRBJ1-1, with TRBD1 matching over 8 bases. CDR3 length: 13 amino acids. The V gene's germline CDR1 is SGDLS and CDR2 YYNGEE. V dropped 1 base and J dropped 4; count of bases not matched to a gene: 0. CDR3 protein: CASSVTGGTEAFF. The CDR3 coding sequence is TGTGCCAGCAGCGTAACAGGGGGCACTGAAGCTTTCTTT.

This rearrangement joins TRBV5-1 to TRBJ2-5; a weak D match, TRBD2 (6 bases). V was shortened by 4 bases and J by 0 bases, with 10 bases between the two germline ends. Germline V gene data show CDR1 as SGHRS and CDR2 as YFSETQ. CDR3 size: 14 residues. The CDR3, as DNA: TGCGCCAGCAGCACCTGGACTAACCAAGAGACCCAGTACTTC. The encoded protein is CASSTWTNQETQYF.

The gene calls are TRBV29-1 and TRBJ1-1, with 12 positions matching TRBD1. The germline V gene has CDR1 SQVTM and CDR2 ANQGSEA. After removal of 7 bases from V and 4 bases from J, the junction contained 10 bases not matched to a gene. The CDR3 extends over 15 amino acids. The CDR3 nucleotides read TGCAGCGGGTGGGACAGGGGGCGACGGGGCACTGAAGCTTTCTTT. Its protein product is CSGWDRGRRGTEAFF. Looking up the rest from reference TRBV29-1 and TRBJ1-1 gives the full variable domain: SAVISQKPSRDICQRGTSLTIQCQVDSQVTMMFWYRQQPGQSLTLIATANQGSEATYESGFVIDKFPISRPNLTFSTLTVSNMSPEDSSIYLCSGWDRGRRGTEAFFGQGTRLTVV.